This T cell receptor beta chain was found in a study of STAT3 mutations in large granular lymphocyte leukemia. Study results and limitations: Differing intervals and regimens complicate linking therapy response to clone burden. At least one immunodominant TCR beta clonotype appeared in every T-cell large granular lymphocyte leukemia patient.

Regarding this clone: Its specificity is unknown.

CDR3 length: 14 residues. CDR1 and CDR2 from the germline V gene are SGDLS and YYNGEE. Trimming cost V 0 bases and J 1 base, with 7 bases left between them. Average productive template count per sample was about 40,000. TCRdb keeps only in-frame clones here, not all; method: immunoSEQ multiplex PCR. This table holds some 5,800 clones, around four fifths found once. V is TRBV9 and J is TRBJ1-1, with D perhaps TRBD1 (6 bases). Sequenced sample: peripheral blood mononuclear cells. The TCR was taken from a man between 40 and 49 years old with T-cell large granular lymphocyte leukemia. Some clones in this sample may be carry-over from other donors' samples. CDR3 in amino acids: CASSVEQGNTEAFF. The CDR3 DNA sequence: TGTGCCAGCAGCGTAGAACAGGGGAACACTGAAGCTTTCTTT.